Below are 19 T cell receptor beta chains sequenced from a single sample in a study of T cells expressing NK-cell markers. TCRdb re-called the 5' RACE reads and gives one entry per CDR3 protein, without DNA. The specimen's table records 550,000 to 600,000 distinct CDR3 sequences. The specimen was blood T cells: a sorted CD56 or NKG2C T cell subset, CD4+ or CD8+ T cells, or bulk PBMC T cells (not recorded which). These receptor sequences come from a young man in good health.

The chain combines TRBV20-1 with TRBJ2-2; there is no DNA to check the TCRdb D call of TRBD2. The CDR3 length is 13 residues. From germline, CDR1 is DFQATT and CDR2 SNEGSKA (reference sequence). This chain's CDR3 is CSAGGLAGGELFF.

The chain is built from TRBV6-4 and TRBJ2-3. The length of the CDR3 is 17 residues. The V gene's germline CDR1 is MRHNA and CDR2 SNTAGT. CDR3 sequence reads: CASSDSLAQSSTDTQYF.

The chain carries TRBV5-6 and TRBJ2-7; TCRdb designates TRBD1, a call that cannot be tested without DNA. The CDR3 runs to 15 residues. Germline CDR1 SGHDT, CDR2 YYEEEE. CDR3 sequence reads: CASSIRGQGAYEQYF.

V and J are TRBV10-3 and TRBJ2-5; TCRdb outputs TRBD2, but without DNA this stays unchecked. Germline V CDR1 and CDR2: ENHRY, SYGVKD. The CDR3 runs to 15 residues. CDR3 loop: CAISESLAGEETQYF.

The gene calls are TRBV9 and TRBJ2-7; TCRdb reports TRBD2, a call that lacks DNA to check it against. The CDR3 runs 13 residues. Per the germline V gene, CDR1 is SGDLS and CDR2 is YYNGEE. The CDR3 spells CASSSRLASQQYF.

The CDR3 here is CASSPVPQRGPSYEQYF. The rearrangement joins TRBV28 to TRBJ2-7; TCRdb's D gene call, TRBD1, goes unchecked for lack of DNA. Germline loops: CDR1 MDHEN, CDR2 SYDVKM. The CDR3 runs 17 residues. The whole variable domain, remainder taken from reference TRBV28 and TRBJ2-7, is DVKVTQSSRYLVKRTGEKVFLECVQDMDHENMFWYRQDPGLGLRLIYFSYDVKMKEKGDIPEGYSVSREKKERFSLILESASTNQTSMYLCASSPVPQRGPSYEQYFGPGTRLTVT.

The CDR3 reads CASSREGSLGETQYF. The chain links TRBV4-1 to TRBJ2-5. This CDR3 region has 15 residues. Germline CDR1 and CDR2: MGHRA and YSYEKL.

The chain combines TRBV24-1 with TRBJ2-1; TCRdb gives TRBD2 as the D gene, but with no DNA this cannot be confirmed. The CDR3 covers 13 residues. The germline V gene encodes CDR1 KGHDR and CDR2 SFDVKD. CDR3 amino acids: CATSDPGPPEQFF.

The chain combines TRBV9 with TRBJ2-5; checking the TCRdb D call of TRBD2 is not possible without DNA. The CDR3 contains 15 residues. From germline, CDR1 is SGDLS and CDR2 YYNGEE. CDR3 sequence: CASSGTSALQETQYF.

V usage is TRBV12-3 or TRBV12-4 and J usage is TRBJ2-1; TCRdb's D gene call, TRBD2, goes unchecked for lack of DNA. The CDR3 runs 13 residues. This chain's CDR3 is CALGSGAYNEQFF.

The chain has TRBV5-5 and TRBJ2-1. Germline V gene sequence: CDR1 SGHKS, CDR2 YYEKEE (reference sequence). The CDR3 spans 13 residues. CDR3 protein: CASSLGPDNEQFF.

This chain connects TRBV10-3 to TRBJ1-2; TCRdb's assignment of TRBD1 cannot be checked, as there is no DNA. Germline values: CDR1 ENHRY, CDR2 SYGVKD. The CDR3 totals 13 residues. The CDR3 protein is CAIKAGGIYGYTF.

The chain links TRBV29-1 to TRBJ2-3; as DNA is missing, the TRBD1 call by TCRdb cannot be tested. The CDR3 totals 15 residues. Per germline, CDR1 SQVTM and CDR2 ANQGSEA. The CDR3 here is CSVVQTGGLTDTQYF.

V usage is TRBV5-1 and J usage is TRBJ2-1; TCRdb indicates TRBD1, and absent DNA this call remains unverified. Germline values: CDR1 SGHRS, CDR2 YFSETQ. This CDR3 region has 14 residues. The CDR3 loop is CASSHGLNPLEQFF.

V usage is TRBV29-1 and J usage is TRBJ2-1; there is no DNA to check the TCRdb D call of TRBD1. The CDR3 is 12 amino acids. Germline V gene sequence: CDR1 SQVTM, CDR2 ANQGSEA. The chain's CDR3 is CSAGTAGNEQFF.

The V and J genes are TRBV7-3 and TRBJ2-1; there is no DNA to check the TCRdb D call of TRBD1. The germline V gene has CDR1 SGHTA and CDR2 FQGTGA. The CDR3 consists of 15 residues. Here the CDR3 reads CASTHPGTSYNEQFF.

CDR3 sequence: CASSQEGHPFGNEQFF. V gene TRBV4-2 combines with J gene TRBJ2-1; TCRdb's D gene call, TRBD2, goes unchecked for lack of DNA. In germline, CDR1 is LGHNA, CDR2 YNFKEQ. CDR3 length equals 16 residues.

V and J are TRBV5-5 and TRBJ1-2; TCRdb lists TRBD1, though no DNA is available to test this call. The CDR3 has 15 amino acids. In germline, CDR1 is SGHKS, CDR2 YYEKEE (reference sequence). This chain's CDR3 is CAITTRDRGDYGYTF.

This sequence joins TRBV27 and TRBJ2-7; TCRdb designates TRBD1, a call that cannot be tested without DNA. Germline lookup yields CDR1 MNHEY and CDR2 SMNVEV (reference sequence). The CDR3 has 14 residues. CDR3 amino acids: CASSRTGISYEQYF.